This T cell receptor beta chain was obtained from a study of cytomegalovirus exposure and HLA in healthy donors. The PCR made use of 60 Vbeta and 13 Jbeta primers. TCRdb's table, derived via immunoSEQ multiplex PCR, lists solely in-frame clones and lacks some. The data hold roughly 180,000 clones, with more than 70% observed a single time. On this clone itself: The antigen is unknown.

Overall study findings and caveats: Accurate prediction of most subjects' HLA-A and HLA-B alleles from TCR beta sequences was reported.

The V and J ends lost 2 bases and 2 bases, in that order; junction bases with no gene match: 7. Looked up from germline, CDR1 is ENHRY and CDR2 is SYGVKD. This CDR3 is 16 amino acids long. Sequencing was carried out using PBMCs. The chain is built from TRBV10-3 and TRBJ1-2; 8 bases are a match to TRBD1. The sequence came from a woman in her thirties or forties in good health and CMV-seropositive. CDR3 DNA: TGTGCCATCAGTGAGGGTAAGGGACAGGAGAACTATGGCTACACCTTC. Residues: CAISEGKGQENYGYTF.